Given below is one T cell receptor beta chain in context. Its antigen remains unidentified. This specimen comes from a study of a mutant IDH1 vaccine in newly diagnosed glioma. Overall study: With temozolomide cycles, or 4-6 weeks after radiotherapy alone, vaccination was started.

Time point described: week 5, during vaccination. Each dose delivered 300 ug of mutant IDH1 20-mer peptide subcutaneously with imiquimod. General observations from the study: Among top peripheral T cell clonotypes, changes seemed unrelated to pseudoprogression.

This CDR3 is 11 amino acids long. Germline values: CDR1 MNHNS, CDR2 SASEGT. The method was immunoSEQ multiplex PCR; TCRdb's version includes in-frame clones alone and lacks a portion of them. The profile shows around 35,000 clones, just under 85% of them singletons. This clonotype was obtained from a man in his thirties or forties with glioma. The sample was PBMCs, taken from a glioma patient whose treatment included an IDH1 peptide vaccine. V and J are TRBV6-1 and TRBJ1-1; TRBD1 aligns across 7 bases. This CDR3 reads CAYRGVTEAFF. CDR3 DNA sequence: TGTGCGTACAGGGGAGTTACTGAAGCTTTCTTT.